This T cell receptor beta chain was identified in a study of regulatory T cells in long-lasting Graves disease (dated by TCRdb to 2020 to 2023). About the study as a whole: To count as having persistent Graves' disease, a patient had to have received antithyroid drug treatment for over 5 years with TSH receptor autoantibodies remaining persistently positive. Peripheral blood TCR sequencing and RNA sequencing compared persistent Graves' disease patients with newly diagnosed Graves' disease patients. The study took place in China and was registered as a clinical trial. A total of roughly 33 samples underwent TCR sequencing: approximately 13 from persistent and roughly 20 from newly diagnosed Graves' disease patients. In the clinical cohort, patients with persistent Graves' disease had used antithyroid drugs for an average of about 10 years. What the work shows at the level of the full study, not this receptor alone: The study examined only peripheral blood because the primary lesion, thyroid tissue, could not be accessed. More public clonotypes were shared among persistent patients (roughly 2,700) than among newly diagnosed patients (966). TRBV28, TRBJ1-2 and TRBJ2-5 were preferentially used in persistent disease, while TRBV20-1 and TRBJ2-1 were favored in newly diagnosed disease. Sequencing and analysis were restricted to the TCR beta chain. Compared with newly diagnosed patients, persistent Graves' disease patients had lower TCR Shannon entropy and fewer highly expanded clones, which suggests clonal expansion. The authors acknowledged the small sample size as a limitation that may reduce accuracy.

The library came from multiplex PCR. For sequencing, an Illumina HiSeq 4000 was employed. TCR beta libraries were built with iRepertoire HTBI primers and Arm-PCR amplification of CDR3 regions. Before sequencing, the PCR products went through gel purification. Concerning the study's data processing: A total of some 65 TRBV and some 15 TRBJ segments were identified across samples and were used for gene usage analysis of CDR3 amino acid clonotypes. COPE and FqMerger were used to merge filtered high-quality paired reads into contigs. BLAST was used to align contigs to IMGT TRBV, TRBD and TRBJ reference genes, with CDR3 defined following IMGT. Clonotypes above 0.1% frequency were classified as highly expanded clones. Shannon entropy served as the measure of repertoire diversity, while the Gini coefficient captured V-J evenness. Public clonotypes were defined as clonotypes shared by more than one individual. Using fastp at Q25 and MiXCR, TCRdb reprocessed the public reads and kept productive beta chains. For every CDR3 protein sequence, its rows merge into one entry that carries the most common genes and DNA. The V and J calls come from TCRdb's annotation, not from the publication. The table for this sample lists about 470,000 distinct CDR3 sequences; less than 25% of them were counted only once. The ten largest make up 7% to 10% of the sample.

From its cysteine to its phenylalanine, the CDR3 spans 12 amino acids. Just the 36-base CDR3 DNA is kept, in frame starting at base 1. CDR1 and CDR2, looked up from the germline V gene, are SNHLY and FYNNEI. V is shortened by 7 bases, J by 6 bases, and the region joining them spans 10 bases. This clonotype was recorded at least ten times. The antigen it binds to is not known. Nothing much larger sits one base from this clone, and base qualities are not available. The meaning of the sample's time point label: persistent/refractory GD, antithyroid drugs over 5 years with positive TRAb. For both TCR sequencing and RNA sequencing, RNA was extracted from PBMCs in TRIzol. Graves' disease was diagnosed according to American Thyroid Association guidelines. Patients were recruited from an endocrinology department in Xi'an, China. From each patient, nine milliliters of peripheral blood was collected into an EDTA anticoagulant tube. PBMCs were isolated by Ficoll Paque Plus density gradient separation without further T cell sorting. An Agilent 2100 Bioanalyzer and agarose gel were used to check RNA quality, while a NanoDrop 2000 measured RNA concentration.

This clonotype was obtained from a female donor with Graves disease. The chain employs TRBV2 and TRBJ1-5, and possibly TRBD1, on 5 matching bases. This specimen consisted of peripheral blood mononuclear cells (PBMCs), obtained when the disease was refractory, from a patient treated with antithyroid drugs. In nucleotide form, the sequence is TGTGCCAGCACCGGGGGAGGTCAGCCCCAGCATTTT. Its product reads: CASTGGGQPQHF.